A single sample is the source of the 10 T cell receptor beta chains below, sequenced in a study of molecular identifiers for immune sequencing clone quantification. A single record per CDR3 protein comes from TCRdb applying MiXCR to the PCR reads. The sample shows about 640,000 distinct CDR3 sequences, just under 20% of them seen only once. Sample: naive CD8+ T cells from blood, with Jurkat cell RNA spiked in. Subset denoted: FACS-sorted CD8+CD4-CCR7+CD45RA+ naive T cells. The receptors were sampled from a human donor in good health. Some libraries in this study had Jurkat cell RNA spiked in.

This clonotype showed up just a few times. With a much larger clone just one base away, this may be a read error. The rearrangement links TRBV6-5 to TRBJ2-3; no firm D call. Per the germline V gene, CDR1 is MNHEY and CDR2 is SVGAGI. Between the trimmed V and J ends, which lost 5 bases and 3 bases, there was a span of 12 bases. The CDR3 contains 14 residues. The CDR3 nucleotides read TGTGCCAGCAGTATTCGGACGGAGACAGATACGCAGTATTTT. It is translated as CASSIRTETDTQYF.

A note on this clonotype: Given a much more abundant clone one base away, this may be a read error. This chain joins TRBV6-5 and TRBJ1-4; no definite D call. The CDR3 totals 16 residues. CDR1 is MNHEY, CDR2 SVGAGI, per germline. The CDR3 DNA sequence: TGTGCCAGCGGTTACTCAGCAGGCGGGCTTAATGAAAAACTGTTTTTT. This translates into CASGYSAGGLNEKLFF.

This clonotype was seen repeatedly, ten times or more. The chain joins TRBV5-1 to TRBJ2-5; TRBD2 aligns across 11 bases. The CDR3 has 18 amino acids. Germline CDR1 reads SGHRS; CDR2 reads YFSETQ. The junction had 12 bases not matched to a gene; V was cut back by 4 bases and J by 1 base. The CDR3 DNA reads TGCGCCAGCAGCAGACTCCCTAGCGGGGGGTTATCCCAAGAGACCCAGTACTTC. Translating it yields CASSRLPSGGLSQETQYF. Based on the CDR3 plus reference TRBV5-1 and TRBJ2-5, the full variable domain is KAGVTQTPRYLIKTRGQQVTLSCSPISGHRSVSWYQQTPGQGLQFLFEYFSETQRNKGNFPGRFSGRQFSNSRSEMNVSTLELGDSALYLCASSRLPSGGLSQETQYFGPGTRLLVL.

This clonotype has ten or more counts. The V call is TRBV4-1, the J call TRBJ1-2; 7 bases map to TRBD1. Unmatched junction bases numbered 5, after V lost 0 bases and J lost 4 bases. Germline V gene lookup returns CDR1 MGHRA and CDR2 YSYEKL. CDR3 length: 15 amino acids. The CDR3 region has the DNA TGCGCCAGCAGCCAAGAGACGCGACAGGGCTATGGCTACACCTTC. As protein: CASSQETRQGYGYTF.

This clonotype was counted many times. The chain uses TRBV27 and TRBJ2-1; D uncertain. This CDR3 region has 17 residues. Trimming took 7 bases from V and 0 from J, leaving 19 bases between them. Germline V gives CDR1 MNHEY, CDR2 SMNVEV (reference sequence). CDR3 loop: CASTQLGLSSSYNEQFF. Here the CDR3 DNA reads TGTGCCAGCACCCAACTCGGCCTATCAAGCTCCTACAATGAGCAGTTCTTC.

This clonotype has at least ten counts. The chain has TRBV9 and TRBJ2-3; 12 bases match TRBD2. CDR1 and CDR2 from the germline V gene are SGDLS and YYNGEE. This CDR3 region has 15 residues. The ends lost 3 bases at V and 4 bases at J; junction bases unmatched: 3. CDR3 amino acids: CASSGTSGIADTQYF. The CDR3 nucleotides are TGTGCCAGCAGCGGGACTAGCGGGATCGCAGATACGCAGTATTTT.

This clonotype was detected many times. The chain links TRBV6-5 to TRBJ2-5; no reliable D call. V was shortened by 0 bases and J by 5 bases, with 16 bases between the two germline ends. CDR1 is MNHEY, CDR2 SVGAGI, per germline. This CDR3 has 16 residues. The CDR3 sequence: CASSYSWGNPGETQYF. Here the CDR3 DNA reads TGTGCCAGCAGTTACTCGTGGGGTAACCCGGGTGAGACCCAGTACTTC.

V gene TRBV5-6 combines with J gene TRBJ2-1; 7 bases map to TRBD2. The J segment lost 6 bases and the V segment lost 2 bases, leaving 8 bases of the junction unmatched. Germline assignment: CDR1 SGHDT and CDR2 YYEEEE. The CDR3 is 15 residues long. The DNA of the CDR3 is TGTGCCAGCAGCTTTTGGCTAGCGGAGGCCAATGAGCAGTTCTTC. It specifies CASSFWLAEANEQFF.

This clonotype was seen a handful of times. The chain is built from TRBV6-2 or TRBV6-3 and TRBJ2-5, with 11 bases that match TRBD1. This CDR3 has 18 residues. Germline values: CDR1 MNHEY, CDR2 SVGEGT. V shed 4 bases, J shed 3 bases, and the junction held 13 bases outside the gene matches. CDR3 sequence reads: CASSFVPPGTGGEETQYF. Written as DNA, the CDR3 is TGTGCCAGCAGTTTCGTACCGCCGGGGACAGGGGGTGAAGAGACCCAGTACTTC.

This clonotype was observed at least ten times. The chain links TRBV28 to TRBJ2-7; D is unclear. Germline loops: CDR1 MDHEN, CDR2 SYDVKM. Trimming removed 4 bases at V and 2 bases at J, with 12 bases between. The CDR3 has 14 amino acids. In nucleotides, the CDR3 is TGTGCCAGCAGTTCCCGACTGGATACCTACGAGCAGTACTTC. Its protein product is CASSSRLDTYEQYF.